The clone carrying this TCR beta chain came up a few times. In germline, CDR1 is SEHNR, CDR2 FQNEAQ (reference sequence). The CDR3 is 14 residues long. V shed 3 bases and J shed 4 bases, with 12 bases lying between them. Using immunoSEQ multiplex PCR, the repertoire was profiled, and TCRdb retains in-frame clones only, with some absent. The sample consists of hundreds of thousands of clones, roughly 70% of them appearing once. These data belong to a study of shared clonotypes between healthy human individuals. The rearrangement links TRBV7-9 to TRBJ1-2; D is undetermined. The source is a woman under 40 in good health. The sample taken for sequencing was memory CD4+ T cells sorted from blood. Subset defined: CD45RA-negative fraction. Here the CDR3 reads CASSFGQRFYGYTF. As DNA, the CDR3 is TGTGCCAGCAGCTTCGGGCAGAGATTCTATGGCTACACCTTC.